The sequence of this TCR beta chain was determined in a study of cytomegalovirus exposure and HLA in healthy donors. As for the study in general: There were under 130 million unique TCR beta sequences, drawn from 200 million or so T cells, in an earlier analysis.

Overall study results and limits: In a later analysis, donors in an Asian-associated ancestry cluster reportedly had fewer N-insertions in productive TCRs than the cohort mean.

Germline CDR1 is SGDLS and CDR2 is YYNGEE. V lost 2 bases and J lost 3, with 8 bases in between. The CDR3 is made up of 13 amino acids. The PCR used 60 Vbeta and 13 Jbeta primers. TCRdb's table, derived via immunoSEQ multiplex PCR, lists solely in-frame clones and lacks some. This table has around 130,000 clones, around 73% appearing once. Points on this clone: Antigen specificity is unknown. Other DNA sequences in this specimen translate into the identical CDR3.

The clonotype comes from a human donor in good health. The chain combines TRBV9 with TRBJ1-1; D unresolved. Material for sequencing was PBMCs. The CDR3 region is CASSVSGDTEAFF. In nucleotides, the CDR3 is TGTGCCAGCAGCGTCAGCGGGGACACTGAAGCTTTCTTT.